The rows below give T cell receptor beta chains drawn from one sample of a study of blood T cells in healthy people across ages. Using its own MiXCR run on the 5' RACE reads, TCRdb lists one record per CDR3 protein. This repertoire shows 900,000 to 950,000 distinct CDR3 sequences, roughly 29% found once; its top ten account for 10%. These data are also associated with another study on T cells of mothers and their children.

Sequences were obtained from blood. These receptors all come from a woman in her thirties or forties in good health. CDR3s include the opening cysteine and the closing phenylalanine or tryptophan. A D gene is named only where the DNA matches it firmly. Where a row states a size, it is once, few, many or the class of an expanded clone; other rows omit it.

- TRBJ2-7 TRBD1 TRBV10-2 13 TGCGCCAGCAGTGTAAACAGGGGTTACGAGCAGTACTTC CASSVNRGYEQYF
few TRBJ2-3 TRBD2 TRBV28 15 TGTGCCAGCAGTTTTATTACGGGGGGGACAGATACGCAGTATTTT CASSFITGGTDTQYF
many TRBJ2-1 - TRBV24-1 15 TGTGCCACCAGTGTAGGAGGGTCTTCCTACAATGAGCAGTTCTTC CATSVGGSSYNEQFF
once TRBJ1-5 - TRBV18 13 TGTGCCAGCTCCGCTCGAAGGGAGTGGCCCCAGCATTTT CASSARREWPQHF
- TRBJ2-1 TRBD2 TRBV6-1 12 TGTGCCAGCAGTCTAGCGGGGGGGGGGCGGTTCTTC CASSLAGGGRFF
- TRBJ1-5 - TRBV30 16 TGTGCCTGGAGTGTAGCTGGGGCAAATAGCAATCAGCCCCAGCATTTT CAWSVAGANSNQPQHF
- TRBJ2-1 TRBD2 TRBV7-2 17 TGTGCCAGCAGCTTAAAAGGGACTAGCGGGGGATACAATGAGCAGTTCTTC CASSLKGTSGGYNEQFF
- TRBJ2-2 - TRBV29-1 16 TGCAGCGTTGAATCGGCAGGGGTTGAGAACACCGGGGAGCTGTTTTTT CSVESAGVENTGELFF
few TRBJ2-7 TRBD1 TRBV5-5 15 TGTGCCAGCAGCCCTGGGACAGCCAGTCTCGACGAGCAGTACTTC CASSPGTASLDEQYF
- TRBJ2-5 - TRBV7-2 13 TGTGCCAGCAGCTCAGGGAGCGTGGAGACCCAGTACTTC CASSSGSVETQYF
many TRBJ2-7 TRBD1 TRBV7-2 16 TGTGCCAGCAGCTTAGGAGGGACAGGGAGCTCCTACGAGCAGTACTTC CASSLGGTGSSYEQYF
many TRBJ2-7 - TRBV5-1 13 TGTGCCAGCAGCTTAGACGGAGCCTACGAGCAGTACTTC CASSLDGAYEQYF
- TRBJ1-2 - TRBV10-3 13 TGTGCCATCAGTGATCCGGGCTCTGGGGGCTACACCTTC CAISDPGSGGYTF
- TRBJ1-1 TRBD1 TRBV27 16 TGTGCCAGCAGAACTCGGACAGGGTCACTGAACACTGAAGCTTTCTTT CASRTRTGSLNTEAFF
many TRBJ2-7 - TRBV27 13 TGTGCCAGCAGTTTAGGCAGTTACTACGAGCAGTACTTC CASSLGSYYEQYF
few TRBJ2-4 - TRBV5-5 17 TGTGCCAGCAGCTTCTCCAGTGGAGCTCTAGCCAAAAACATTCAGTACTTC CASSFSSGALAKNIQYF
- TRBJ1-2 - TRBV7-2 15 TGTGCCAGCAGCTTAGAAGCCCAGGGTATCGTTGGCTACACCTTC CASSLEAQGIVGYTF
few TRBJ2-1 TRBD1 TRBV12-3/TRBV12-4 14 TGTGCCAGCAGTTTGACAGGGGGCTCTTATGAGCAGTTCTTC CASSLTGGSYEQFF
- TRBJ2-1 TRBD2 TRBV29-1 14 TGCAGCGTTGAACTTACTAGCGGGGTAAATGAGCAGTTCTTC CSVELTSGVNEQFF
- TRBJ2-1 - TRBV14 17 TGTGCCAGCAGCCAAGGAGGTCCAACTAGGCCGTTAAGTGAGCAGTTCTTC CASSQGGPTRPLSEQFF
- TRBJ2-1 TRBD1 TRBV29-1 17 TGCAGCGTGAACCTAGGACAGGCGGGTTCGCGGTGGAATGAGCAGTTCTTC CSVNLGQAGSRWNEQFF
- TRBJ2-5 TRBD2 TRBV7-2 15 TGTGCCAGCAGCCAAAGGACTAGCGGGCAAGAGACCCAGTACTTC CASSQRTSGQETQYF
- TRBJ2-1 TRBD2 TRBV29-1 15 TGCAGCGTTGAAGTACAGCGGGGGCCCAACAATGAGCAGTTCTTC CSVEVQRGPNNEQFF
- TRBJ2-7 - TRBV20-1 12 TGCAGTGCTAGAGTGGGAGTGAAGGAGCAGTACTTC CSARVGVKEQYF
- TRBJ2-7 - TRBV9 13 TGTGCCAACAGCGTAGGACTGACCTACGAGCAGTACTTC CANSVGLTYEQYF
- TRBJ1-2 - TRBV29-1 14 TGCAGCGTTGAAGTCCCGGGGGCGATAGGTGGCTACACCTTC CSVEVPGAIGGYTF
many TRBJ2-3 - TRBV7-2 16 TGTGCCAGCAGCCAACGGACAGCGCTACTCACAGATACGCAGTATTTT CASSQRTALLTDTQYF
few TRBJ2-3 - TRBV5-1 19 TGCGCCAGCAGCTTGGGTCTTTATCATAGGGACCGTTTCACAGATACGCAGTATTTT CASSLGLYHRDRFTDTQYF